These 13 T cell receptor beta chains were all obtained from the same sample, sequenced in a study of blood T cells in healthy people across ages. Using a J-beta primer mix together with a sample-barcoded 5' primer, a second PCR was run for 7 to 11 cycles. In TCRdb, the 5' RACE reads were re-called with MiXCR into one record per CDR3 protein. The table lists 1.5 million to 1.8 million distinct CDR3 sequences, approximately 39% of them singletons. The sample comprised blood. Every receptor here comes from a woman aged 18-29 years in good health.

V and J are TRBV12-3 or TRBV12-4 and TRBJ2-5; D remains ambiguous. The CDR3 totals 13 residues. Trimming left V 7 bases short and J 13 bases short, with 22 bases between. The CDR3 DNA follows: TGTGCCAGCACCAACAACCGACTGGGTCATATGTACTTC. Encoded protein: CASTNNRLGHMYF.

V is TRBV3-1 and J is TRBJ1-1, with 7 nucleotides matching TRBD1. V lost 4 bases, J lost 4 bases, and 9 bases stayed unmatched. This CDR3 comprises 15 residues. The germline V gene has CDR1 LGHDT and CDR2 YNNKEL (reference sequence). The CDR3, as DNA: TGTGCCAGCAGCCGTATATCGACAGGGCTCACTGAAGCTTTCTTT. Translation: CASSRISTGLTEAFF.

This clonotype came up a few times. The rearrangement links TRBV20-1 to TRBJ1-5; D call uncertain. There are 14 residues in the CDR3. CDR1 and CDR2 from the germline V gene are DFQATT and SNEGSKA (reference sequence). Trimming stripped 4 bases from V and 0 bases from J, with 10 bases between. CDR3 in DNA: TGCAGTGCTACGGTCCAGAATAGCAATCAGCCCCAGCATTTT. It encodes CSATVQNSNQPQHF.

In nucleotides, the CDR3 is TGTGCCAGCAGTCCCCCCCTCGGGAGTTATGGCTACACCTTC. Protein sequence: CASSPPLGSYGYTF. V gene TRBV6-1 combines with J gene TRBJ1-2; D gene ambiguous. Trimming removed 5 bases at V and 5 bases at J, with 15 bases between. CDR1 and CDR2 (germline): MNHNS, SASEGT. The CDR3 runs to 14 residues.

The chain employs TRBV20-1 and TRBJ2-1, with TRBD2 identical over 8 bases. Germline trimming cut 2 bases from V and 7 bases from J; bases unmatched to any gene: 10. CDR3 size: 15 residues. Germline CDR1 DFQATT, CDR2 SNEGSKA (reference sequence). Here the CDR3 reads CSARSPGLGGNEQFF. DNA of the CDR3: TGCAGTGCTAGATCGCCGGGACTAGGAGGTAATGAGCAGTTCTTC.

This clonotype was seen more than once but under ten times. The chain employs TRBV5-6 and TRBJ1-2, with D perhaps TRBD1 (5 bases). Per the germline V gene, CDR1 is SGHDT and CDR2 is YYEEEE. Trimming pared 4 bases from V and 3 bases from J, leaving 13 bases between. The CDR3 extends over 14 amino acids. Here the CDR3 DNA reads TGTGCCAGCAGCCCGACGGGGCAGTACTATGGCTACACCTTC. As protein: CASSPTGQYYGYTF.

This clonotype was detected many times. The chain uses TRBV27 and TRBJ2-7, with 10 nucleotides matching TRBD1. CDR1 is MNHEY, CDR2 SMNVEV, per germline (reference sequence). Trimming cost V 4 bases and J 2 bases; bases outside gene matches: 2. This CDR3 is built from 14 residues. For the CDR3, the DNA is TGTGCCAGCAGTTGGACAGGGGGAACCTACGAGCAGTACTTC. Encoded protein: CASSWTGGTYEQYF.

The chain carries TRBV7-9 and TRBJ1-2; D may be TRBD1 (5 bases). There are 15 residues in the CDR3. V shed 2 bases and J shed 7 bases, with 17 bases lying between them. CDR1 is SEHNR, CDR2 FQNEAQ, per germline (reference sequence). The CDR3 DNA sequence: TGTGCCAGCAGCTTACAGGGTAGATTAGTCTCTGGCTACACCTTC. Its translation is CASSLQGRLVSGYTF.

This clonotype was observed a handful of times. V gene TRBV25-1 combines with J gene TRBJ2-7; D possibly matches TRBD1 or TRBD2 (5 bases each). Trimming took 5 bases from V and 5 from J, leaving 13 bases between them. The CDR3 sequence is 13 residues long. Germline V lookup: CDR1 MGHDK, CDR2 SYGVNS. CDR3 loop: CASSKRGRDEQYF. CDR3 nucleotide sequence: TGTGCCAGCAGTAAGAGGGGAAGGGACGAGCAGTACTTC.

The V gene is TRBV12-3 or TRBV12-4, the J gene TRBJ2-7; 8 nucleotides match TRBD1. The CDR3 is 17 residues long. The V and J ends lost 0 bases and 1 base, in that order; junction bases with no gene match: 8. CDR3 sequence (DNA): TGTGCCAGCAGTTTAGCTAGAGGGGGGACAGGATCCTACGAGCAGTACTTC. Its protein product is CASSLARGGTGSYEQYF.

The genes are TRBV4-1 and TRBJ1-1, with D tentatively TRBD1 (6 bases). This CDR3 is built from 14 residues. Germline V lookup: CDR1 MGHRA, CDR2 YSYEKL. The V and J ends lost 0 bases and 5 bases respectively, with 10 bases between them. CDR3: CASSQDQGTTEAFF. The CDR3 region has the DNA TGCGCCAGCAGCCAAGACCAGGGGACAACTGAAGCTTTCTTT.

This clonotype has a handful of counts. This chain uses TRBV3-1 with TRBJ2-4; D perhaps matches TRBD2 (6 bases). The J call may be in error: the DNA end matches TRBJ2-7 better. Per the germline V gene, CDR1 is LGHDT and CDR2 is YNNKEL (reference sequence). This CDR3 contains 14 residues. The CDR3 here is CASSPSGLSNEQYF. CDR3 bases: TGTGCCAGCAGCCCTTCGGGACTCAGTAACGAGCAGTACTTC.

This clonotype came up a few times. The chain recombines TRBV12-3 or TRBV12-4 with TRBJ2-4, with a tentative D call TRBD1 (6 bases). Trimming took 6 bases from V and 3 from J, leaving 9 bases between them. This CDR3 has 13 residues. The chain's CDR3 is CASRQGSKNIQYF. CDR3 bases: TGTGCCAGCAGGCAGGGGAGCAAAAACATTCAGTACTTC.